This TCR beta chain came from a study of blood T cell repertoires in COVID-19. As for the study in general: The samples span acute and convalescent COVID-19 from the United States, Italy and Spain. From T cells, B-cell-depleted T cells, or PBMCs came the material, which was cDNA or gDNA.

Authors' analysis steps: Amplification with reference gene primers provided the estimates of nucleated cell counts. Profiling relied on immunoSEQ multiplex PCR, and the TCRdb table lists in-frame clones only, not all of them. The V and J calls and the clone size are those of that table, but D and trimming were determined from the DNA. This sample has about 32,000 clones, with about 92% found just once. Per the germline V gene, CDR1 is LGHNA and CDR2 is YSLEER. The ends were cut back, 0 bases at V and 7 bases at J, with 13 bases in the middle. The CDR3 has 15 residues. The chain is built from TRBV4-3 and TRBJ2-1; the D gene is possibly TRBD2 (6 bases). The receptor comes from a male donor with active COVID-19. Sequenced material: peripheral blood. CDR3: CASSQESFRGNEQFF. The CDR3 DNA reads as TGCGCCAGCAGCCAAGAGTCATTCCGGGGGAATGAGCAGTTCTTC.